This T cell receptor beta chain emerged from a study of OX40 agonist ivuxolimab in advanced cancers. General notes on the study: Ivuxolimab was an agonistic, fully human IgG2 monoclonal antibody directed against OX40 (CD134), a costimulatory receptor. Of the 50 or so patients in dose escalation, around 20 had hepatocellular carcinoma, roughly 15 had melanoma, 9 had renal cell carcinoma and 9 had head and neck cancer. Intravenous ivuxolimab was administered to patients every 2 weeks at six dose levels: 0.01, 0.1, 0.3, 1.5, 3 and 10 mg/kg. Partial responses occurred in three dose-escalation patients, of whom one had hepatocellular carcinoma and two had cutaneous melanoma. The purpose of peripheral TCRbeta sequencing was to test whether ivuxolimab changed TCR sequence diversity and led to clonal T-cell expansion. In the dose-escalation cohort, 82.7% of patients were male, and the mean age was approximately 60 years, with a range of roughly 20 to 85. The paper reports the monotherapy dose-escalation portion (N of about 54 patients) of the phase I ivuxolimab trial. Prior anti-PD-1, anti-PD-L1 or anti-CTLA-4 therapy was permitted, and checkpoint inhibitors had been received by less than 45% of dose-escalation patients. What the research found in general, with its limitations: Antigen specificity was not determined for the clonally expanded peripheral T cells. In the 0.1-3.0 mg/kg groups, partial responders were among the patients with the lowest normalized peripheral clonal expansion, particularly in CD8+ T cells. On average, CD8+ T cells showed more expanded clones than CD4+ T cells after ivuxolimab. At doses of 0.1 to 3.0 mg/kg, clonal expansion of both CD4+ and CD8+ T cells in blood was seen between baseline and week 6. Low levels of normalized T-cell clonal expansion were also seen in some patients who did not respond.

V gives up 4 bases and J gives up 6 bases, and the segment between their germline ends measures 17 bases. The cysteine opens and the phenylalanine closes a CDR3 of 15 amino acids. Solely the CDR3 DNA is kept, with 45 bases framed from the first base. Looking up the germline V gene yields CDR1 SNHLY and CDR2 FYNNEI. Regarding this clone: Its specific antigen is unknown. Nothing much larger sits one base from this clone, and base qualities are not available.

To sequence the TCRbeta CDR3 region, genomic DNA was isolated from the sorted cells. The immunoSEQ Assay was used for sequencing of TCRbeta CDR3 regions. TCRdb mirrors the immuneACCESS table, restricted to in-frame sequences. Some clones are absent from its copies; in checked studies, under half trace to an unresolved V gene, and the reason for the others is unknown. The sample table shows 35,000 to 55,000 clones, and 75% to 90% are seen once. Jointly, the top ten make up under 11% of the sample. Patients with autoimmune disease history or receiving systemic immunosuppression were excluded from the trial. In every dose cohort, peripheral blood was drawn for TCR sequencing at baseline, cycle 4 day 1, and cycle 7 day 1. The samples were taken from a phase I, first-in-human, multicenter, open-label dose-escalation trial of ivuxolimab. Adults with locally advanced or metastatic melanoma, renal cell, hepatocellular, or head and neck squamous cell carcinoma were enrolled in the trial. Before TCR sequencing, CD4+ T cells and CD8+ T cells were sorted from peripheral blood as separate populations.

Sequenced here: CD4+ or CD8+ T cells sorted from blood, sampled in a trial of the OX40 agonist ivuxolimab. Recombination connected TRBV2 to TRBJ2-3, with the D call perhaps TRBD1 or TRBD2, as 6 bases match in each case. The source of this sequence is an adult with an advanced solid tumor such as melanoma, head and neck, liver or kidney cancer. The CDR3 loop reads CASSVGGGLWDTQYF. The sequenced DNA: TGTGCCAGCAGTGTCGGAGGGGGGCTTTGGGATACGCAGTATTTT.